The present entry profiles one T cell receptor beta chain with its context. Antigen specificity is unknown. Primers included in the PCR were 60 Vbeta and 13 Jbeta primers. Produced via immunoSEQ multiplex PCR; TCRdb's table is partial and in-frame only. In the table there are 100,000 to 150,000 clones, roughly 74% of which are singletons. The data belong to a study of cytomegalovirus exposure and HLA in healthy donors. Findings of the study overall: For presence/absence analyses, sequencing depth was assumed to be roughly uniform across donors. Relative to the approximately 700-donor mean, N-insertions were reportedly fewer in an Asian-associated ancestry cluster in a later analysis.

V was pared by 11 bases and J by 5 bases, with 9 bases of the junction left unmatched. Germline CDR1 reads MNHNS; CDR2 reads SASEGT. CDR3 length: 14 residues. The rearrangement uses TRBV6-1 and TRBJ2-7; 13 positions agree with TRBD2. The sample taken for sequencing was PBMCs. The TCR was taken from a woman aged 45-60 years in good health and CMV-seropositive. CDR3 sequence: CAGSRLAGGDEQYF. The CDR3 DNA reads TGTGCCGGGTCGAGACTAGCGGGGGGAGACGAGCAGTACTTC.